One T cell receptor beta chain is described in this entry. No antigen is known for it. The assay was immunoSEQ multiplex PCR, and TCRdb's table has in-frame clones only and misses some. The profile covers approximately 81,000 clones, with about four fifths appearing a single time and 4% taken by the ten largest. This entry comes from a study of radiotherapy plus CTLA-4 blockade in lung cancer. As for the study in general: Disease control was achieved by about 34% of patients, and objective responses by 18%.

Notes on the study in general: TCR clones from tumors expanded in blood after radiotherapy plus ipilimumab.

CDR3 length: 14 residues. Germline assignment: CDR1 SGHDT and CDR2 YYEEEE. V lost 4 bases, J lost 0 bases, and 1 base stayed unmatched. The receptor was derived from a human donor with non-small cell lung cancer who had a partial response to radiotherapy plus ipilimumab. Some clones in this sample may be carry-over from other donors' samples. This chain links TRBV5-6 with TRBJ1-5; 7 bases are shared with TRBD1. Sequences were derived from peripheral blood, sampled from a patient treated with radiotherapy plus ipilimumab. CDR3 amino acids: CASSHRGSNQPQHF. The CDR3 region has the DNA TGTGCCAGCAGCCACAGGGGTAGCAATCAGCCCCAGCATTTT.